This TCR beta chain was identified in a study of blood T cells in healthy people across ages. Study-wide background: Through template switching, about one barcoded beta molecule was captured per two T cells, as measured in model experiments.

There are many counts of this clonotype. Its specificity is unknown. Alongside a J-beta primer mix, a sample-barcoded 5' primer served in a second PCR lasting about 7 to 11 cycles. TCRdb redid the calling of the 5' RACE reads with MiXCR, one entry per CDR3 protein. The sample carries hundreds of thousands of distinct CDR3 sequences, about 37% recorded once. All donors came from Russia, were Caucasian and healthy, and spanned ages about 6 to 90. Regarding the study as a whole: Long-lived donors had more naive CD4+ cells and higher diversity than aged donors. While age rose, TCR beta diversity per million T cells dropped in a roughly linear way.

The sequence derives from a man aged 18 to 29 in good health. The specimen was blood.

The CDR3 DNA reads TGTGCCAGCAGTGAATACACAGGGTTAGATTCACCCCTCCACTTT. Translating gives CASSEYTGLDSPLHF. The V gene is TRBV25-1, the J gene TRBJ1-6; the D gene is possibly TRBD1 (6 bases). CDR3 length: 15 amino acids. CDR1 and CDR2 from the germline V gene are MGHDK and SYGVNS. V lost 0 bases to trimming and J lost 8 bases, with 11 bases between them.